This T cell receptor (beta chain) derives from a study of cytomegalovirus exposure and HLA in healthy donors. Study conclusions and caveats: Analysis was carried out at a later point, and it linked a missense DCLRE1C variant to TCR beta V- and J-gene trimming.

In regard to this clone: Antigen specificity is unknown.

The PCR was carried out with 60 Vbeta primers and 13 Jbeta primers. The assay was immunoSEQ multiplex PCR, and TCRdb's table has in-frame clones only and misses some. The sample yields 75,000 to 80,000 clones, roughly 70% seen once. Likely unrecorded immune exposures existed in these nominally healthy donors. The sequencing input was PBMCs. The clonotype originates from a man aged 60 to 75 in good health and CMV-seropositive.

The CDR3: CASSLGARGNTEAFF. CDR3 DNA: TGTGCCAGCAGCTTAGGGGCCAGGGGGAACACTGAAGCTTTCTTT. The chain has TRBV7-9 and TRBJ1-1; D perhaps matches TRBD1 (6 bases). Germline V gives CDR1 SEHNR, CDR2 FQNEAQ (reference sequence). The CDR3 runs to 15 residues. Trimming shortened V by 1 base and J by 1 base, and 10 bases separated the two germline ends.